The 4 T cell receptor beta chains given below trace back to one sample, sequenced in a study of T cells in Graves' hyperthyroidism and ophthalmopathy. RNA transcripts served as the template for amplifying TCR beta CDR3 regions. The HTBI primer set served for first-round RT-PCR of the TCR CDR3. From the multiplex PCR reads, TCRdb called clonotypes with MiXCR, one entry per CDR3 protein. The sample records roughly 580,000 distinct CDR3 sequences, about 14% being singletons. What was sequenced was blood. The receptors were sampled from a woman aged 30 to 39 with Graves' hyperthyroidism that later progressed to Graves' ophthalmopathy.

The chain couples TRBV5-5 to TRBJ1-1; D gene unclear. The germline V gene has CDR1 SGHKS and CDR2 YYEKEE (reference sequence). The CDR3 length is 15 residues. V dropped 7 bases and J dropped 5 bases, with 21 bases sitting between them. CDR3 nucleotides: TGTGCCAGCCGGTGGTCGACGGTCTCTGAAACTGAAGCTTTCTTT. Its protein is CASRWSTVSETEAFF.

In its sample, this clonotype was seen many times. The rearrangement joins TRBV20-1 to TRBJ2-5; 13 bases are a match to TRBD2. Trimming at V came to 6 bases and at J to 5 bases, leaving 9 bases not matched to a gene. The CDR3 is made up of 15 amino acids. Germline V gene data show CDR1 as DFQATT and CDR2 as SNEGSKA (reference sequence). The CDR3 DNA reads TGCAGTGCCAGGACTAGCGGGGGAGGCGGGGAGACCCAGTACTTC. Residues: CSARTSGGGGETQYF.

This clonotype has at least ten counts. CDR3 in amino acids: CASSLYARLYGDTEAFF. CDR3 in DNA: TGTGCCAGCAGCTTATACGCTCGATTATACGGGGACACTGAAGCTTTCTTT. The chain employs TRBV11-3 and TRBJ1-1; D remains unclear. Between the trimmed V and J ends, which lost 2 bases and 3 bases, there was a span of 19 bases. CDR3 size: 17 residues. CDR1 is SGHNT and CDR2 is YENEEA in the germline V gene.

This clonotype was recorded at least ten times. This rearrangement joins TRBV6-1 to TRBJ2-3; D unclear. Trimming left V 7 bases short and J 0 bases short, with 11 bases between. The germline CDR1 and CDR2 sequences are MNHNS and SASEGT. The CDR3 totals 14 residues. In DNA, the CDR3 is TGTGCCAGCAAGGTGGGGATTAGCACAGATACGCAGTATTTT. Encoded protein: CASKVGISTDTQYF.